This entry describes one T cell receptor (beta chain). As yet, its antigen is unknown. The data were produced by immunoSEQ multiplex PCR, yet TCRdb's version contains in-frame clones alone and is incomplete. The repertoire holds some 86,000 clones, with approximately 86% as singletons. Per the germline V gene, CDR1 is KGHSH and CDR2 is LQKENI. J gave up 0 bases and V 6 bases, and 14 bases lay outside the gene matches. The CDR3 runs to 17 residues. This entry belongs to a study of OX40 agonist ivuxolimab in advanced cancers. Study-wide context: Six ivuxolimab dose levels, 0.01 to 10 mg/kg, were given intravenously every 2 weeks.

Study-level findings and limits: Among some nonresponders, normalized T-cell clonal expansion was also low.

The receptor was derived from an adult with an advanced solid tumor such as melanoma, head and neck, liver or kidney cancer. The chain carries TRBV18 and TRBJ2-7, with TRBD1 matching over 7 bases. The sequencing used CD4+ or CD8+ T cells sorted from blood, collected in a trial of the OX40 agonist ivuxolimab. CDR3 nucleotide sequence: TGTGCCAGCTCTCAATACTCAGGGGGAGTCAGCTCCTACGAGCAGTACTTC. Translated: CASSQYSGGVSSYEQYF.